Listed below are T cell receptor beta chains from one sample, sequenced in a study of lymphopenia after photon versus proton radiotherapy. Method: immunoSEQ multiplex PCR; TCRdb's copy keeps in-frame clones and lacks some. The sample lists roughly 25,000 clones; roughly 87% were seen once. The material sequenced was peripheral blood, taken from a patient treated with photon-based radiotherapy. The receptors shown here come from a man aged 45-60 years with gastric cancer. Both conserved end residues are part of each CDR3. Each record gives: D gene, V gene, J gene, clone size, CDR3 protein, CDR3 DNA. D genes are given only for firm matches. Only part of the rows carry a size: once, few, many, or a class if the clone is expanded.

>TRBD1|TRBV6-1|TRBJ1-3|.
CASISRDRGMAIYF
TGTGCCAGCATTAGCCGGGACAGGGGCATGGCCATATATTTT
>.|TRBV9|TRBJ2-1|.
CASSVGQLQTNEQFF
TGTGCCAGCAGCGTAGGCCAACTACAAACAAATGAGCAGTTCTTC
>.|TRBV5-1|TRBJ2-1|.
CASSSVSGAMRFF
TGCGCCAGCAGCTCGGTTTCGGGGGCGATGCGGTTCTTC
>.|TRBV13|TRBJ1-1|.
CASSLGPAGTEAFF
TGTGCCAGCAGCTTAGGCCCAGCCGGGACTGAAGCTTTCTTT
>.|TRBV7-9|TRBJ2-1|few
CASSRQGILGNEQFF
TGTGCCAGCAGCCGACAAGGGATTTTAGGCAATGAGCAGTTCTTC
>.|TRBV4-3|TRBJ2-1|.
CASSQDSDEQFF
TGCGCCAGCAGCCAAGATTCGGATGAGCAGTTCTTC
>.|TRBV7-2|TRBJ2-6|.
CASSLNSVRGAGGANVLTF
TGTGCCAGCAGCTTAAATAGTGTGAGGGGAGCTGGGGGGGCCAACGTCCTGACTTTC
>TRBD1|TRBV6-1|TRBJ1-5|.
CASKPGTGYQPQHF
TGTGCCAGCAAACCCGGGACAGGGTATCAGCCCCAGCATTTT
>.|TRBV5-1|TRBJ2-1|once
CASSGFNEQFF
TGCGCCAGCAGCGGGTTCAATGAGCAGTTCTTC
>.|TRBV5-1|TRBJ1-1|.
CASSRDRVNTEAFF
TGCGCCAGCAGCCGCGACAGAGTGAACACTGAAGCTTTCTTT
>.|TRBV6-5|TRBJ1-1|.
CASEPSPNTEAFF
TGTGCCAGCGAGCCGAGCCCGAACACTGAAGCTTTCTTT
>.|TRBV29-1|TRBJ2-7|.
CSAKQGSHEQYF
TGCAGCGCTAAACAGGGTTCCCACGAGCAGTACTTC
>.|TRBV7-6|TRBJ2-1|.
CASSLGQDGNEQFF
TGTGCCAGCAGCTTAGGTCAGGACGGCAATGAGCAGTTCTTC
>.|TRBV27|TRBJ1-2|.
CASSEGDGYTF
TGTGCCAGCAGTGAGGGTGACGGCTACACCTTC
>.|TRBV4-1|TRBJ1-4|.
CASSQERQVSEKLFF
TGCGCCAGCAGCCAAGAGCGACAGGTATCCGAAAAACTGTTTTTT
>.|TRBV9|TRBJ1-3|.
CASSVGPGVDGNTIYF
TGTGCCAGCAGCGTAGGTCCAGGGGTAGATGGAAACACCATATATTTT
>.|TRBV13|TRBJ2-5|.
CASSLRGGRQETQYF
TGTGCCAGCAGCTTAAGGGGGGGCAGGCAAGAGACCCAGTACTTC
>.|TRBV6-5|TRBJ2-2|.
CASSYLRAGELFF
TGTGCCAGCAGTTACCTGCGGGCTGGGGAGCTGTTTTTT
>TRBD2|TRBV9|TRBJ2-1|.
CASSLRLLAGGRNEQFF
TGTGCCAGCAGCCTACGTTTACTAGCGGGGGGCAGGAATGAGCAGTTCTTC
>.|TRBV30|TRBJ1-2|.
CACHPGHGDGYTF
TGTGCCTGCCATCCGGGCCACGGGGATGGCTACACCTTC
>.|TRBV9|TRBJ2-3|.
CASSVISTDTQYF
TGTGCCAGCAGCGTAATCAGCACAGATACGCAGTATTTT
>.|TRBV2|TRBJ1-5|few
CASGGLIRGGGYQPQHF
TGTGCCAGCGGAGGACTAATCAGGGGAGGGGGGTATCAGCCCCAGCATTTT
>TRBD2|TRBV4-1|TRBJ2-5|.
CASSLRASGGKETQYF
TGCGCCAGCAGCCTTCGGGCCTCGGGGGGGAAAGAGACCCAGTACTTC
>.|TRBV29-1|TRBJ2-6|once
CSVIVPGSGANVLTF
TGCAGCGTTATTGTCCCCGGCTCTGGGGCCAACGTCCTGACTTTC
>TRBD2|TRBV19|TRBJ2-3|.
CASSTGLGTDTQYF
TGTGCCAGTAGTACAGGACTAGGCACAGATACGCAGTATTTT
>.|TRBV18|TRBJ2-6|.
CASSPGPDSGANVLTF
TGTGCCAGCTCACCCGGTCCAGACTCTGGGGCCAACGTCCTGACTTTC
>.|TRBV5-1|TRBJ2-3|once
CASSTLGTEYNTQYF
TGCGCCAGCAGCACCCTAGGGACGGAATACAATACGCAGTATTTT
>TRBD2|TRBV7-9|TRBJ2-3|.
CASSSGLAGTPSTDTQYF
TGTGCCAGCAGCTCTGGACTAGCGGGGACCCCTAGCACAGATACGCAGTATTTT
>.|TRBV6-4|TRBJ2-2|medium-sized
CASSGQLGSGELFF
TGTGCCAGCAGTGGACAGTTAGGGTCCGGGGAGCTGTTTTTT
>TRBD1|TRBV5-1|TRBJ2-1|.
CASSLAPGQGNNEQFF
TGCGCCAGCAGCTTGGCGCCGGGACAGGGTAACAATGAGCAGTTCTTC
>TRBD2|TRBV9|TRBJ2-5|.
CASSTGLAEETQYF
TGTGCCAGCAGCACAGGACTAGCGGAAGAGACCCAGTACTTC
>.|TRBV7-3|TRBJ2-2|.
CASRPQGRTGELFF
TGTGCCAGCAGGCCCCAGGGTCGGACCGGGGAGCTGTTTTTT
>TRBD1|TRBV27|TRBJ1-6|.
CASSFTMTSGGAYNSPLHF
TGTGCCAGCAGTTTCACAATGACTTCAGGGGGTGCCTATAATTCACCCCTCCACTTT
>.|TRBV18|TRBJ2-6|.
CASSPPWGLSGANVLTF
TGTGCCAGCTCACCACCGTGGGGGCTCTCTGGGGCCAACGTCCTGACTTTC
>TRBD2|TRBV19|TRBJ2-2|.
CASSMQRGVGELFF
TGTGCCAGTAGTATGCAGCGGGGGGTCGGGGAGCTGTTTTTT
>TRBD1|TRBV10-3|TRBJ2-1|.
CAIRDGDRDNEQFF
TGTGCCATCAGGGATGGAGACAGGGACAATGAGCAGTTCTTC
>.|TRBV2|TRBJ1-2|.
CASSEYGTLNYGYTF
TGTGCCAGCAGTGAATACGGTACCCTTAACTATGGCTACACCTTC
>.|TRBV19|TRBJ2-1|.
CASSPFARSLYNEQFF
TGTGCCAGTAGCCCCTTTGCTAGGTCCCTTTACAATGAGCAGTTCTTC
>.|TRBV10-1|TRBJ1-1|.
CASSESVNTEAFF
TGCGCCAGCAGTGAGTCAGTAAACACTGAAGCTTTCTTT
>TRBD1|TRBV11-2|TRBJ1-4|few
CASSDGTVLNEKLFF
TGTGCCAGCAGCGATGGGACAGTTCTTAATGAAAAACTGTTTTTT
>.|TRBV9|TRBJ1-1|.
CASSVAQGVPEAFF
TGTGCCAGCAGCGTAGCGCAAGGGGTACCTGAAGCTTTCTTT
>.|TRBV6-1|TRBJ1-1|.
CASNPPIRGTTEAFF
TGTGCCAGCAACCCACCTATAAGGGGAACCACTGAAGCTTTCTTT
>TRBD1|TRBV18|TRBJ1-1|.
CASSPTGGKEAFF
TGTGCCAGCTCACCGACAGGGGGCAAAGAAGCTTTCTTT
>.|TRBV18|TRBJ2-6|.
CASSQQSSGANVLTF
TGTGCCAGCTCACAACAGTCCTCTGGGGCCAACGTCCTGACTTTC
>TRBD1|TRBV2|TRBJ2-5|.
CASTGTGEETQYF
TGTGCCAGCACGGGGACAGGGGAAGAGACCCAGTACTTC
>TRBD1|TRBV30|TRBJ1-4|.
CAWSTRTGGAANEKLFF
TGTGCCTGGAGTACCCGGACAGGGGGCGCGGCTAATGAAAAACTGTTTTTT